The clone carrying this T cell receptor (beta chain) showed up just a few times. The antigen remains undetermined. This entry comes from a study of T cell clonotyping in hematopoietic cell transplantation. Here immunoSEQ multiplex PCR was the method, and the copy in TCRdb shows in-frame clones only, minus some. The sample has about 6,400 clones; under 90% are singletons. Overall study findings and caveats: At the given depth, recipient repertoires were over 95% de novo clonotypes.

The sequences come from peripheral blood mononuclear cells, collected 100 days after allogeneic stem cell transplant. This clonotype was obtained from a male patient aged 35-50 years who had an allogeneic stem cell transplant from an unrelated donor, so the T cells may come from the graft donor. Some clones in this sample may be carry-over from other donors' samples.

The CDR3 coding sequence is TGTGCCATCACAGGGGCCCGTAACACCGGGGAGCTGTTTTTT. Its translation is CAITGARNTGELFF. The V call is TRBV28, the J call TRBJ2-2; 7 bases align to TRBD1. Germline-derived CDR1 and CDR2 are MDHEN and SYDVKM. The J segment lost 2 bases and the V segment lost 10 bases, leaving 7 bases of the junction unmatched. CDR3 length equals 14 residues.